One and the same sample provided the 8 T cell receptor beta chains below, sequenced in a study of blood T cell repertoires in COVID-19. Clones were sequenced by immunoSEQ multiplex PCR, and TCRdb holds only the in-frame ones, with some missing. Altogether about 100,000 clones are present, approximately 81% being singletons, with the ten largest covering roughly 13%. The source material was peripheral blood. These TCRs come from a human donor in a cohort sampled during active COVID-19.

The V and J genes are TRBV7-9 and TRBJ1-1, with a weak D call TRBD1 (5 bases). This CDR3 comprises 15 residues. Trimming shortened V by 5 bases and J by 1 base, and 14 bases separated the two germline ends. Germline CDR1 and CDR2: SEHNR and FQNEAQ (reference sequence). The CDR3: CASSPRTGGNTEAFF. In DNA, the CDR3 is TGTGCCAGCAGCCCACGTACAGGCGGGAACACTGAAGCTTTCTTT.

This sequence joins TRBV19 and TRBJ2-7; 9 bases align to TRBD1. Germline CDR1 is LNHDA and CDR2 is SQIVND (reference sequence). V dropped 10 bases and J dropped 3; count of bases not matched to a gene: 13. The CDR3 is made up of 15 amino acids. Here the CDR3 reads CAKVPDGQGFYEQYF. The CDR3 DNA sequence: TGTGCCAAAGTTCCGGATGGACAGGGGTTCTACGAGCAGTACTTC.

The chain is built from TRBV11-3 and TRBJ2-1; 7 bases are shared with TRBD2. The trim removed 5 bases at V and 9 bases at J, leaving 4 bases unmatched. CDR1 is SGHNT and CDR2 is YENEEA in the germline V gene. This CDR3 comprises 12 residues. CDR3 region: CASSPGGSEQFF. The CDR3 nucleotides are TGTGCCAGCAGCCCCGGGGGGAGTGAGCAGTTCTTC.

In regard to this clone: Additional DNA sequences in this sample encode the identical CDR3. The chain combines TRBV19 with TRBJ1-6, with TRBD1 matching over 11 bases. The CDR3 contains 16 residues. V lost 7 bases and J lost 6; bases outside the gene matches: 8. Germline assignment: CDR1 LNHDA and CDR2 SQIVND (reference sequence). The chain's CDR3 is CASTLRTGGSNSPLHF. The DNA of the CDR3 is TGTGCCAGTACCCTAAGGACAGGGGGCAGTAATTCACCCCTCCACTTT.

This sequence joins TRBV11-2 and TRBJ1-1; no clear D gene. The CDR3 runs to 12 residues. Germline CDR1 reads SGHAT; CDR2 reads FQNNGV. The ends were cut back, 8 bases at V and 12 bases at J, with 19 bases in the middle. The CDR3 coding sequence is TGTGCCAGCCGTCGGGAAGGGTTCGAAACTTTCTTT. Its protein product is CASRREGFETFF. Full variable domain (rest looked up from reference TRBV11-2 and TRBJ1-1): EAGVAQSPRYKIIEKRQSVAFWCNPISGHATLYWYQQILGQGPKLLIQFQNNGVVDDSQLPKDRFSAERLKGVDSTLKIQPAKLEDSAVYLCASRREGFETFFGQGTRLTVV.

The rearrangement links TRBV7-2 to TRBJ2-3; 7 nucleotides match TRBD2. The V segment lost 4 bases and the J segment 2 bases; nucleotides outside the gene matches: 6. From germline, CDR1 is SGHTA and CDR2 FQGNSA. This CDR3 region has 15 residues. CDR3 in amino acids: CASSSQRDYTDTQYF. The CDR3 DNA follows: TGTGCCAGCAGCTCCCAGCGGGATTACACAGATACGCAGTATTTT.

The chain has TRBV9 and TRBJ1-6; 9 bases fit TRBD1. CDR1 is SGDLS and CDR2 is YYNGEE in the germline V gene. The trim removed 1 base at V and 7 bases at J, leaving 3 bases unmatched. The CDR3 runs to 15 residues. The CDR3 is CASSVRDRVNSPLHF. In nucleotides, the CDR3 is TGTGCCAGCAGCGTAAGGGACAGGGTGAATTCACCCCTCCACTTT.

The chain has TRBV5-1 and TRBJ2-6; 11 positions match TRBD2. With 4 bases clipped from V and 3 bases from J, the junction kept 9 bases outside the gene matches. Germline CDR1 reads SGHRS; CDR2 reads YFSETQ. This CDR3 is built from 18 residues. The DNA for the CDR3 is TGCGCCAGCAGCCTTAGCGGGGGGGCCGGTCTTGGGGCCAACGTCCTGACTTTC. This translates into CASSLSGGAGLGANVLTF.